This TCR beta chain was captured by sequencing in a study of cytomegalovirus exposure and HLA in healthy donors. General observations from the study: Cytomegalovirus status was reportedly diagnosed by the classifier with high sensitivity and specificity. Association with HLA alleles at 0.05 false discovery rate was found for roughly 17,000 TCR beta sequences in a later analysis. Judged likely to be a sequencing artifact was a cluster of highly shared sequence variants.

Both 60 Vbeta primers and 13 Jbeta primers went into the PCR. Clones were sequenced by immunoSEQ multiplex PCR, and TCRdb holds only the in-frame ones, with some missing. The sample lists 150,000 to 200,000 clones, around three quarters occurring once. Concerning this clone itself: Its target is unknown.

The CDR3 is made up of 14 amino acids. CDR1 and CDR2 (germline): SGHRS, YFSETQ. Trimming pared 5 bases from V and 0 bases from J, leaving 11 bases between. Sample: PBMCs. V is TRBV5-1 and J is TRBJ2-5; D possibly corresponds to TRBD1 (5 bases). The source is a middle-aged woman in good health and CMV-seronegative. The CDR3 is CASRGPSYQETQYF. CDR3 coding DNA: TGCGCCAGCAGGGGGCCTTCATACCAAGAGACCCAGTACTTC. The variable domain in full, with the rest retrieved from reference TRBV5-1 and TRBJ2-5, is KAGVTQTPRYLIKTRGQQVTLSCSPISGHRSVSWYQQTPGQGLQFLFEYFSETQRNKGNFPGRFSGRQFSNSRSEMNVSTLELGDSALYLCASRGPSYQETQYFGPGTRLLVL.